Ten or more counts support the clone carrying this T cell receptor (beta chain). This sample also contains other DNA sequences that code for the same CDR3. Data came from immunoSEQ multiplex PCR; TCRdb stores just in-frame clones and leaves some out. This repertoire shows hundreds of thousands of clones, around 89% found once; its top ten account for 6.4%. Regarding treatment: roughly 18 received Ad26.COV2.S at low or high dose, single or two shots; five or six received placebo; per-sample allocation not given. Vaccine and placebo recipients were sampled on day 63 after the first injection. The data are from a study of Ad26.COV2.S vaccination and SARS-CoV-2 variants. The CDR3 is made up of 15 amino acids. Trimming cost V 1 base and J 2 bases; bases outside gene matches: 3. Germline CDR1 reads MNHEY; CDR2 reads SVGEGT.

The source is a person between 18 and 65 years old who received the Ad26.COV2.S COVID-19 vaccine or a placebo. This chain uses TRBV6-2 or TRBV6-3 with TRBJ2-7; 9 bases align to TRBD1. The starting material was peripheral blood, obtained in a trial of Ad26.COV2.S vaccine versus placebo. The DNA for the CDR3 is TGTGCCAGCAGTTACTACCGGGACAGGGCCTACGAGCAGTACTTC. Its translation is CASSYYRDRAYEQYF.